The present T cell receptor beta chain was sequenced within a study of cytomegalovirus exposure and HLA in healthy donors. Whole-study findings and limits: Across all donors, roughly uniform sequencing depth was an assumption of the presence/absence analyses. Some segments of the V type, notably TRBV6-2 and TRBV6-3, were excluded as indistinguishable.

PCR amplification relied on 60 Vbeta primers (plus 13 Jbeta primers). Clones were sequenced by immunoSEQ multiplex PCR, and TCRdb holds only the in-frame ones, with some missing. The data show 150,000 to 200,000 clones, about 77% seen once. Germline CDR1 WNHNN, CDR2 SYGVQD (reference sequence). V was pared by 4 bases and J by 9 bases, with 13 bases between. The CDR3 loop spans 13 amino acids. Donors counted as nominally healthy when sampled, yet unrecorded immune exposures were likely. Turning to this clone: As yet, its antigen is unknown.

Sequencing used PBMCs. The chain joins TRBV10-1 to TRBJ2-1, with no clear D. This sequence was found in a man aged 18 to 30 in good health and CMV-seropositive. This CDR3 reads CASSVIGSSEQFF. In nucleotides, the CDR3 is TGCGCCAGCAGTGTGATCGGGTCTAGTGAGCAGTTCTTC.